These 2 T cell receptor beta chains share one sample of origin, sequenced in a study of radiation and T cells in renal cell carcinoma. Time point defined: baseline pretreatment blood. Described treatment: 15 Gy SBRT to primary tumor, nephrectomy 4 weeks later. Generated by immunoSEQ multiplex PCR, the TCRdb table keeps only in-frame clones and is missing some. The sample lists 150,000 or so clones, roughly nine tenths occurring once. Sample: blood, taken from a patient whose treatment included radiotherapy and nephrectomy. These receptors were obtained from a woman between 65 and 79 years old with renal cell carcinoma.

This rearrangement joins TRBV6-5 to TRBJ1-5, with D possibly matching TRBD1 (6 bases). Germline loops: CDR1 MNHEY, CDR2 SVGAGI. Trimming stripped 7 bases from V and 3 bases from J, with 13 bases between. The CDR3 covers 14 residues. The CDR3 loop is CASKPTGPNQPQHF. The DNA for the CDR3 is TGTGCCAGCAAGCCGACAGGACCCAATCAGCCCCAGCATTTT.

V usage is TRBV19 and J usage is TRBJ1-1; the D is unclear. Trimming took 6 bases from V and 0 from J, leaving 11 bases between them. Germline values: CDR1 LNHDA, CDR2 SQIVND (reference sequence). CDR3 length: 14 amino acids. The CDR3 nucleotides read TGTGCCAGTAGCAGAAGCAGGATGAACACTGAAGCTTTCTTT. Its translation is CASSRSRMNTEAFF. The variable domain in full, completed from reference TRBV19 and TRBJ1-1, reads DGGITQSPKYLFRKEGQNVTLSCEQNLNHDAMYWYRQDPGQGLRLIYYSQIVNDFQKGDIAEGYSVSREKKESFPLTVTSAQKNPTAFYLCASSRSRMNTEAFFGQGTRLTVV.